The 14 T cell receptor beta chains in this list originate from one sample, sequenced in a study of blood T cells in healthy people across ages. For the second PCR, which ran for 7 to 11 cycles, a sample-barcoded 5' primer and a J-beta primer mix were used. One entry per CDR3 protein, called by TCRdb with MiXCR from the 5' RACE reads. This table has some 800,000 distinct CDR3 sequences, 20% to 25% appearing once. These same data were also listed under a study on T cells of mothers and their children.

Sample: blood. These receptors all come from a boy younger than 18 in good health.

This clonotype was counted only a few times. The CDR3 loop reads CATSDRAKGAYNEQFF. The CDR3 nucleotides read TGTGCCACCAGTGATCGAGCTAAAGGGGCATACAATGAGCAGTTCTTC. The chain couples TRBV24-1 to TRBJ2-5, with D maybe TRBD1 (5 bases). The J call is doubtful: the DNA matches TRBJ2-1 better. Germline CDR1 and CDR2: KGHDR and SFDVKD. The CDR3 covers 16 residues.

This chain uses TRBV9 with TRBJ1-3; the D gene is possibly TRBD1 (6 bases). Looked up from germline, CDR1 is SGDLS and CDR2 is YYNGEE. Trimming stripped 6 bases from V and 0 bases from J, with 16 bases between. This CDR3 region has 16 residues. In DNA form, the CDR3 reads TGTGCCAGCACCTCGGTGGGACACACCTCTGGAAACACCATATATTTT. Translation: CASTSVGHTSGNTIYF.

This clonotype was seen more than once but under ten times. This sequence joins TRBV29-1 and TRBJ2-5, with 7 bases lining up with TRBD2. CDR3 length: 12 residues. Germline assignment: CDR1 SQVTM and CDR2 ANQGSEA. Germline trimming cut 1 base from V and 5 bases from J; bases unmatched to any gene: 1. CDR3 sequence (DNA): TGCAGCGTTGAAGGGGGGGGGGAGACCCAGTACTTC. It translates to CSVEGGGETQYF. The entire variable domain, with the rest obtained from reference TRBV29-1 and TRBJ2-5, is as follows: SAVISQKPSRDICQRGTSLTIQCQVDSQVTMMFWYRQQPGQSLTLIATANQGSEATYESGFVIDKFPISRPNLTFSTLTVSNMSPEDSSIYLCSVEGGGETQYFGPGTRLLVL.

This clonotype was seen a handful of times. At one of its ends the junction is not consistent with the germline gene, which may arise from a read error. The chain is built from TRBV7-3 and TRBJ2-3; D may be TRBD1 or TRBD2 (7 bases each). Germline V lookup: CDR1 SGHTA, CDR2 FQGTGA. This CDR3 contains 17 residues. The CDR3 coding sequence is TGCGCCAGCAGCTTAACTGGGGGAGGGGGCGGAGGAGATACGCAGTATTTT. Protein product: CASSLTGGGGGGDTQYF.

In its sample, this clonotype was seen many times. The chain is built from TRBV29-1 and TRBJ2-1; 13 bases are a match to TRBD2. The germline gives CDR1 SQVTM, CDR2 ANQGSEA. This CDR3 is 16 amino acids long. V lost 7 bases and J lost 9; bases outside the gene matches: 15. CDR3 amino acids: CSAQIPTSGRAGEQFF. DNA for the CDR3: TGCAGCGCCCAAATACCAACTAGCGGGAGGGCGGGTGAGCAGTTCTTC.

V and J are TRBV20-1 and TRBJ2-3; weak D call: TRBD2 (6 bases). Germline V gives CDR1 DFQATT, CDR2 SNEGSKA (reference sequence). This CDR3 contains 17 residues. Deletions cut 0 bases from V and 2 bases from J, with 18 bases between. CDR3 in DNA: TGCAGTGCTAGAGATCAATGGGAGGCCGCCATCACAGATACGCAGTATTTT. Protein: CSARDQWEAAITDTQYF.

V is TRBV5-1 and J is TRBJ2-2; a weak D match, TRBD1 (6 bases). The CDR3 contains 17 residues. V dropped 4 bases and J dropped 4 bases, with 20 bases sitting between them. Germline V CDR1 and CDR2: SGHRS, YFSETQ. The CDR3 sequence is CASSLQTGRLSTGELFF. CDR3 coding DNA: TGCGCCAGCAGCCTTCAGACAGGAAGGCTTAGCACCGGGGAGCTGTTTTTT.

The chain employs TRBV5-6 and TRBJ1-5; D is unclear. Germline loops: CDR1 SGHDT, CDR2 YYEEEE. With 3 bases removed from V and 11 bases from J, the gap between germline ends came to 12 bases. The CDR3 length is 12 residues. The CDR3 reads CASSSRAGAQHF. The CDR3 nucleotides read TGTGCCAGCAGCTCCCGGGCCGGGGCCCAGCATTTT.

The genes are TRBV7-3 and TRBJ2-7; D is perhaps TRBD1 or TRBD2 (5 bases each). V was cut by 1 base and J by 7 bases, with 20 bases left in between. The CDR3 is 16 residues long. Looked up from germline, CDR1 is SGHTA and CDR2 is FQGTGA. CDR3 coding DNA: TGTGCCAGCAGCTTAATAGAGGGGCCTGGTCACTGGGAGCAGTACTTC. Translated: CASSLIEGPGHWEQYF.

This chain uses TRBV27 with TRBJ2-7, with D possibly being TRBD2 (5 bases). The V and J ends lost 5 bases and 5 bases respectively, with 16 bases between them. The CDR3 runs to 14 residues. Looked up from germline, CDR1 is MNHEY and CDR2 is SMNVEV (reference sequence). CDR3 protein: CASSPALWGDEQYF. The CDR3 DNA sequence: TGTGCCAGCAGTCCCGCTCTCTGGGGAGACGAGCAGTACTTC.

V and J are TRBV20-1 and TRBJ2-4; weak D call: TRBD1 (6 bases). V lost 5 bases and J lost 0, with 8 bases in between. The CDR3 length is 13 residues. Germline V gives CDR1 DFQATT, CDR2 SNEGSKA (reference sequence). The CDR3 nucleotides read TGCAGTGCTTCAGGGGCAGCCAAAAACATTCAGTACTTC. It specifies CSASGAAKNIQYF.

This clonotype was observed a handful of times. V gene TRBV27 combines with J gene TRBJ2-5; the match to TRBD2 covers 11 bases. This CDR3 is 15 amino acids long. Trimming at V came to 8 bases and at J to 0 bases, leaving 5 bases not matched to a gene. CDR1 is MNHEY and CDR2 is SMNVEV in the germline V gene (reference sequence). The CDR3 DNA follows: TGTGCCAGCGGGTTAGCGGGGGGGCACCAAGAGACCCAGTACTTC. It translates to CASGLAGGHQETQYF.

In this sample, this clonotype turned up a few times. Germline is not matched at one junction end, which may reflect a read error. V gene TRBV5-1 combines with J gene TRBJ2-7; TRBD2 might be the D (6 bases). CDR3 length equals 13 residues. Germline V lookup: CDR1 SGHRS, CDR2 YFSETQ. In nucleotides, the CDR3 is TGTGCCAGCAGCTTGGAGGGCTCCTACGAGCAGTACTTC. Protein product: CASSLEGSYEQYF.

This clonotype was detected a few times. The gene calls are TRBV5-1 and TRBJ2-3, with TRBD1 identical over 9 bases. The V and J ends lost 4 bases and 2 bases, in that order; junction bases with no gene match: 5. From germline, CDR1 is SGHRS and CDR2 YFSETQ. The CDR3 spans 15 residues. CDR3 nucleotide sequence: TGCGCCAGCAGCCCACGGGACAGGGCCACAGATACGCAGTATTTT. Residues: CASSPRDRATDTQYF.